Listed here are 18 T cell receptor beta chains from one sample, sequenced in a study of T cells in Graves' hyperthyroidism and ophthalmopathy. Template material for amplifying TCR beta CDR3 regions consisted of RNA transcripts. TCR CDR3 regions were first amplified by RT-PCR with HTBI primers. TCRdb used MiXCR to reprocess the multiplex PCR reads, holding one entry per CDR3 protein. The table lists around 340,000 distinct CDR3 sequences, 15% to 20% of them singletons, with 34% in the top ten. Sequencing was performed on blood. Every receptor here comes from a woman younger than 45 with Graves' hyperthyroidism that later progressed to Graves' ophthalmopathy.

V and J are TRBV2 and TRBJ1-5; 7 nucleotides agree with TRBD1. This CDR3 has 14 residues. Germline lookup yields CDR1 SNHLY and CDR2 FYNNEI. Trimming removed 7 bases from V and 4 bases from J; junction bases left unmatched: 7. The CDR3 region is CASTGTAFNQPQHF. CDR3 nucleotide sequence: TGTGCCAGCACCGGGACAGCGTTTAATCAGCCCCAGCATTTT.

This clonotype was recorded many times. The chain joins TRBV27 to TRBJ1-2; 7 nucleotides line up with TRBD1. The CDR3 is 15 amino acids. V lost 0 bases, J lost 5 bases, and 6 bases stayed unmatched. Per germline, CDR1 MNHEY and CDR2 SMNVEV (reference sequence). The CDR3, as DNA: TGTGCCAGCAGTTTATCCCGACAGGGTCCTTATGGCTACACCTTC. Translated: CASSLSRQGPYGYTF.

This clonotype came up many times. The rearrangement links TRBV12-3 or TRBV12-4 to TRBJ2-5; no definite D call. Between the trimmed V and J ends, which lost 3 bases and 3 bases, there was a span of 2 bases. The CDR3 runs 11 residues. The CDR3 DNA reads as TGTGCCAGCAGTTTGAAAGAGACCCAGTACTTC. Translation: CASSLKETQYF.

This clonotype was detected ten times or more. The chain combines TRBV6-2 or TRBV6-3 with TRBJ2-5; D remains ambiguous. Germline assignment: CDR1 MNHEY and CDR2 SVGEGT. Trimming took 6 bases from V and 7 from J, leaving 15 bases between them. The CDR3 runs to 13 residues. The CDR3 DNA sequence: TGTGCCAGCAGCTCCGACACTGTTGGGACCCAGTACTTC. Protein: CASSSDTVGTQYF.

The DNA of the CDR3 is TGTGCCAGCAGCTCTTCCGACACCCCCTCTTCGTACGAGCAGTACTTC. Protein product: CASSSSDTPSSYEQYF. The rearrangement links TRBV7-9 to TRBJ2-7, with no clear D. The CDR3 sequence is 16 residues long. The germline V and J ends were trimmed by 4 bases and 4 bases, with 20 bases remaining between them. Germline V lookup: CDR1 SEHNR, CDR2 FQNEAQ (reference sequence).

A few counts support this clonotype. The J gene is TRBJ1-2, the V gene TRBV24-1, with D unclear. The germline V and J ends were trimmed by 3 bases and 7 bases, with 11 bases remaining between them. CDR1 KGHDR and CDR2 SFDVKD come from the germline V gene. The CDR3 contains 13 residues. The CDR3 spells CATSDREGFGYTF. CDR3 nucleotide sequence: TGTGCCACCAGTGATAGGGAGGGTTTTGGCTACACCTTC.

This clonotype has a count of ten or more. The CDR3 region is CASSLYGTAEETQYF. The CDR3 nucleotides are TGTGCCAGCAGCCTCTACGGGACAGCCGAAGAGACCCAGTACTTC. The V gene is TRBV13, the J gene TRBJ2-5; 7 nucleotides match TRBD1. J was trimmed by 3 bases and V by 5 bases; bases with no gene match: 9. Per germline, CDR1 PRHDT and CDR2 FYEKMQ (reference sequence). This CDR3 has 15 amino acids.

This clonotype appeared a few times. This chain joins TRBV6-6 and TRBJ2-2; perhaps TRBD1 as D (6 bases). Trimming shortened V by 2 bases and J by 6 bases, and 13 bases separated the two germline ends. This CDR3 spans 15 amino acids. Germline CDR1 MNHNY, CDR2 SVGAGI (reference sequence). The DNA of the CDR3 is TGTGCCAGCAGTTACCTTCCAGGGGCAGCCGGGGAGCTGTTTTTT. Its protein is CASSYLPGAAGELFF.

This clonotype was observed a few times. The gene calls are TRBV30 and TRBJ1-2, with D hard to call. Germline V gene lookup returns CDR1 GTSNPN and CDR2 SVGIG (reference sequence). Deletions cut 2 bases from V and 0 bases from J, with 7 bases between. The CDR3 runs 13 residues. The chain's CDR3 is CAWSFTSNYGYTF. CDR3 nucleotides: TGTGCCTGGAGTTTCACTTCTAACTATGGCTACACCTTC.

This clonotype has only a few counts. The chain combines TRBV10-3 with TRBJ2-7; no clear D. Trimming stripped 6 bases from V and 9 bases from J, with 12 bases between. This CDR3 is built from 11 residues. Germline-derived CDR1 and CDR2 are ENHRY and SYGVKD. CDR3 DNA sequence: TGTGCCATCAGGATATCGCATCTGCAGTACTTC. Encoded protein: CAIRISHLQYF.

The chain employs TRBV6-5 and TRBJ1-2; D is unresolved. Looked up from germline, CDR1 is MNHEY and CDR2 is SVGAGI. This CDR3 region has 15 residues. V gave up 2 bases and J gave up 3 bases, with 13 bases separating them. CDR3 loop: CASSYDGMGDYGYTF. CDR3 sequence (DNA): TGTGCCAGCAGTTACGATGGAATGGGAGACTATGGCTACACCTTC.

Details on this clonotype: At one of its ends the junction is not consistent with the germline gene, which may arise from a read error. This chain uses TRBV7-7 with TRBJ2-2; maybe TRBD2 (5 bases). This CDR3 spans 13 amino acids. The germline V gene has CDR1 SSHAT and CDR2 FNYEAQ (reference sequence). CDR3 sequence reads: CASSSLATGELFF. CDR3 nucleotides: TGTGCTAGCAGCTCGCTAGCAACCGGGGAGCTGTTTTTT.

The gene calls are TRBV11-1 and TRBJ2-5; D possibly uses TRBD1 or TRBD2 (6 bases each). The CDR3 length is 16 residues. Trimming cost V 8 bases and J 0 bases, with 19 bases left between them. Germline V gene lookup returns CDR1 SGHAT and CDR2 FQDESV (reference sequence). The CDR3 DNA follows: TGTGCCAGCCGCTCTCAGCGGAGGGGGGACCAAGAGACCCAGTACTTC. Translating it yields CASRSQRRGDQETQYF.

This clonotype was picked up many times. The J gene is TRBJ2-1, the V gene TRBV7-9; D call uncertain. From germline, CDR1 is SEHNR and CDR2 FQNEAQ (reference sequence). The CDR3 spans 12 residues. Trimming shortened V by 1 base and J by 5 bases, and 3 bases separated the two germline ends. The CDR3 bases are TGTGCCAGCAGCTTAGGGGACAATGAGCAGTTCTTC. Protein product: CASSLGDNEQFF. The whole variable domain, remainder taken from reference TRBV7-9 and TRBJ2-1, is DTGVSQNPRHKITKRGQNVTFRCDPISEHNRLYWYRQTLGQGPEFLTYFQNEAQLEKSRLLSDRFSAERPKGSFSTLEIQRTEQGDSAMYLCASSLGDNEQFFGPGTRLTVL.

This CDR3 is CASSWTSENIQYF. In DNA, the CDR3 is TGTGCCAGCAGCTGGACTTCCGAAAACATTCAGTACTTC. The chain recombines TRBV7-9 with TRBJ2-4; D may be TRBD2 (5 bases). The CDR3 length is 13 residues. The germline V gene has CDR1 SEHNR and CDR2 FQNEAQ (reference sequence). V lost 4 bases and J lost 5, with 9 bases in between.

With regard to this clonotype: An end of the junction differs from the germline gene, which may be a read error. The CDR3 region is CASSHPAGEHRRPTGELVF. For the CDR3, the DNA is TGTGCCAGCAGCCATCCTGCGGGGGAACATCGGCGGCCCACCGGGGAGCTGGTTTTT. V is TRBV3-1 and J is TRBJ2-2, with 7 bases identical to TRBD2. This CDR3 is 19 amino acids long. Germline V gives CDR1 LGHDT, CDR2 YNNKEL (reference sequence).

The sample holds many counts of this clonotype. V and J are TRBV7-9 and TRBJ1-1; D not certain. This CDR3 contains 12 residues. Germline loops: CDR1 SEHNR, CDR2 FQNEAQ (reference sequence). Trimming cost V 3 bases and J 8 bases, with 10 bases left between them. CDR3 sequence (DNA): TGTGCCAGCAGCTTCATTTCAGGAGAAGCTTTCTTT. This codes for CASSFISGEAFF.

CDR3 DNA sequence: TGTGCCAGCTCACCGGGACAGGGGGCGTACTATGGCTACACCTTC. Translated, it gives CASSPGQGAYYGYTF. V and J are TRBV18 and TRBJ1-2, with TRBD1 identical over 12 bases. The CDR3 spans 15 residues. Germline V gene sequence: CDR1 KGHSH, CDR2 LQKENI. The V and J ends lost 3 bases and 3 bases, in that order; junction bases with no gene match: 2.